These 2 T cell receptor beta chains were sequenced from one sample in a study of blood T cell repertoires in COVID-19. The protocol was immunoSEQ multiplex PCR, while the TCRdb copy is restricted to in-frame clones and leaves out a portion. In the table there are approximately 150,000 clones, approximately 88% of which are singletons. The specimen sequenced was peripheral blood. These receptor sequences come from a man aged 60-69 years with active or convalescent COVID-19.

The rearrangement uses TRBV30 and TRBJ1-5; 8 nucleotides agree with TRBD1. Germline lookup yields CDR1 GTSNPN and CDR2 SVGIG (reference sequence). Unmatched junction bases numbered 5, after V lost 2 bases and J lost 2 bases. The CDR3 is 15 amino acids. The CDR3 loop reads CAWSLETGGNQPQHF. In nucleotides, the CDR3 is TGTGCCTGGAGTCTTGAGACAGGGGGCAATCAGCCCCAGCATTTT.

The chain is built from TRBV6-5 and TRBJ2-7, with 7 bases identical to TRBD1. This CDR3 region has 13 residues. Germline CDR1 MNHEY, CDR2 SVGAGI. Trimming removed 6 bases from V and 2 bases from J; junction bases left unmatched: 4. DNA of the CDR3: TGTGCCAGCAGGGGGACAGCGACCTACGAGCAGTACTTC. Amino acids: CASRGTATYEQYF.